The entry below describes one T cell receptor beta chain. This record comes from a study of OX40 agonist ivuxolimab in advanced cancers. Across the study: Ivuxolimab, an antibody that agonizes OX40 (CD134), was administered to the patients.

Data came from immunoSEQ multiplex PCR; TCRdb stores just in-frame clones and leaves some out. The table lists fewer than 50,000 clones, approximately 91% of them singletons, with about 54% in the top ten. The V gene's germline CDR1 is KGHSH and CDR2 LQKENI. Between the trimmed V and J ends, which lost 3 bases and 4 bases, there was a span of 10 bases. This CDR3 has 14 residues. Researchers took blood at baseline, on cycle 4 day 1, and on cycle 7 day 1. This chain joins TRBV18 and TRBJ2-1; a possible D gene is TRBD1 (6 bases). Sequenced material: CD4+ or CD8+ T cells sorted from blood, taken in a trial of the OX40 agonist ivuxolimab. The TCR was taken from an adult with an advanced solid tumor such as melanoma, head and neck, liver or kidney cancer. CDR3 bases: TGTGCCAGCTCACCCGAGGACAGTTACAATGAGCAGTTCTTC. It translates to CASSPEDSYNEQFF.